Detailed here is one T cell receptor beta chain. What it binds is unknown. The CDR3 totals 14 residues. Germline V CDR1 and CDR2: MNHEY, SMNVEV (reference sequence). J lost 4 bases, V lost 6 bases, and 4 bases had no gene match. These data are taken from a study of OX40 agonist ivuxolimab in advanced cancers. Study context: Patients were over 65% male with ages roughly 23 to 85, mean about 65. Three individuals attained partial responses, comprising one hepatocellular carcinoma case and two cutaneous melanoma cases. Study-wide results and caveats: What antigens the expanded peripheral T cells recognized was never established.

The assay was immunoSEQ multiplex PCR, and TCRdb's table has in-frame clones only and misses some. The data contain about 47,000 clones, approximately 80% of them singletons. The genes are TRBV27 and TRBJ2-7; 12 nucleotides agree with TRBD2. Here the sequenced sample was CD4+ or CD8+ T cells sorted from blood, taken in a trial of the OX40 agonist ivuxolimab. The receptor's source is an adult with an advanced solid tumor such as melanoma, head and neck, liver or kidney cancer. CDR3 in DNA: TGTGCCAGCAGCCTAGCGGGAGGGCCGTACGAGCAGTACTTC. Its translation is CASSLAGGPYEQYF.